The rows below give T cell receptor beta chains drawn from one sample of a study of PD-L1 blockade in urothelial cancer. Using immunoSEQ multiplex PCR, the repertoire was profiled, and TCRdb retains in-frame clones only, with some absent. The sample holds over 20,000 clones, about 86% seen once. The sample here was PBMCs, taken around atezolizumab (anti-PD-L1) treatment. The receptors here all came from a man in his sixties with urothelial cancer. The conserved cysteine and the conserved F or W are not part of the CDR3 here.

J: TRBJ2-5
V: TRBV19
CDR3: ASSIGQGLQETQY

J: TRBJ1-1
V: TRBV6-4
CDR3: ASSVDMNTEAF

J: TRBJ2-2
V: TRBV28
CDR3: ASTLGAGRTGELF

J: TRBJ2-5
V: TRBV19
CDR3: ASGHTGGGSAQY

J: TRBJ2-7
V: TRBV5-1
CDR3: ASSRGSGTGGQKGYEQY

J: TRBJ2-1
V: TRBV7-9
CDR3: ASSLALGGAAEQF

J: TRBJ2-6
V: TRBV5-1
CDR3: ASSATASGANVLT

J: TRBJ2-1
V: TRBV7-6
CDR3: ASSLYETLTYNEQF

J: TRBJ1-6
V: TRBV5-5
CDR3: ASFRGTGGENSPLH

J: TRBJ1-5
V: TRBV2
CDR3: ASSPDRGGNQPQH

J: TRBJ1-1
V: TRBV6-5
CDR3: ASRQGAGREAF